This T cell receptor beta chain was recorded in a study of blood T cell repertoires in COVID-19. Across the whole study: The analysed material was cDNA or gDNA that came from T cells, B-cell-depleted T cells, or PBMCs.

Participants spanned ages roughly 18 to 90 years and resided in about two dozen US areas. TCRdb's copy holds only in-frame clones and misses some; the assay was immunoSEQ multiplex PCR. In the table there are 450,000 to 500,000 clones, around 90% of which are singletons. J was trimmed by 1 base and V by 6 bases; bases with no gene match: 8. CDR3 length equals 16 residues. Looked up from germline, CDR1 is MNHEY and CDR2 is SMNVEV (reference sequence). This clone was picked up one time. This TCR was recovered from a woman in her late teens or twenties who had recovered from COVID-19. V usage is TRBV27 and J usage is TRBJ1-1, with 10 positions matching TRBD1. The specimen was PBMCs or T cells enriched from blood (not recorded which). The CDR3 DNA follows: TGTGCCAGCAGACTCCCTGGGACAGGGGAGAACACTGAAGCTTTCTTT. This sequence encodes CASRLPGTGENTEAFF.